The 30 T cell receptor beta chains below all came from one sample that was sequenced in a study of T cell responses to AZD1222 COVID-19 vaccine. TCRdb's copy holds only in-frame clones and misses some; the assay was immunoSEQ multiplex PCR. Among some 170,000 clones listed, approximately 87% were seen once. The material was peripheral blood, obtained 28 days after the second AZD1222 dose. The receptors shown here come from an adult who received the AZD1222 COVID-19 vaccine.

The chain joins TRBV19 to TRBJ1-1; the match to TRBD1 covers 7 bases. V shed 7 bases and J 6 bases; nucleotides not matched to a gene: 17. Germline V gene sequence: CDR1 LNHDA, CDR2 SQIVND (reference sequence). The CDR3 loop spans 16 amino acids. CDR3 loop: CASTHPRRGRGSEAFF. CDR3 bases: TGTGCCAGTACCCACCCCCGGAGGGGGCGAGGTTCTGAAGCTTTCTTT.

V gene TRBV6-5 combines with J gene TRBJ1-2; maybe TRBD1 (5 bases). Germline CDR1 and CDR2: MNHEY and SVGAGI. This CDR3 has 14 amino acids. With 0 bases removed from V and 4 bases from J, the gap between germline ends came to 9 bases. The DNA of the CDR3 is TGTGCCAGCAGTTACTCAAGGACAACCTATGGCTACACCTTC. It encodes CASSYSRTTYGYTF.

CDR3 protein: CSASSLAGGIRADTQYF. The CDR3 region has the DNA TGCAGTGCCAGTTCCCTAGCGGGGGGGATTAGGGCAGATACGCAGTATTTT. The J gene is TRBJ2-3, the V gene TRBV20-1, with 12 bases fitting TRBD2. Germline lookup yields CDR1 DFQATT and CDR2 SNEGSKA (reference sequence). V trimming: 6 bases; J trimming: 4 bases; junction bases outside the gene matches: 14. This CDR3 comprises 17 residues.

The chain employs TRBV13 and TRBJ2-6; 7 bases map to TRBD1. V was pared by 4 bases and J by 3 bases, with 9 bases of the junction left unmatched. Germline loops: CDR1 PRHDT, CDR2 FYEKMQ (reference sequence). The CDR3 is 17 amino acids. The CDR3, as DNA: TGTGCCAGCAGCTCTAAGGGGACAGTCGATGGGGCCAACGTCCTGACTTTC. Translating it yields CASSSKGTVDGANVLTF.

The chain couples TRBV6-5 to TRBJ1-1; D gene ambiguous. Per the germline V gene, CDR1 is MNHEY and CDR2 is SVGAGI. The CDR3 runs to 14 residues. Trimming shortened V by 7 bases and J by 4 bases, and 16 bases separated the two germline ends. The CDR3 loop reads CASTRAGRGTEAFF. As DNA, the CDR3 is TGTGCCAGCACCCGGGCAGGCCGGGGCACTGAAGCTTTCTTT.

This clone was found a few times. The genes are TRBV4-2 and TRBJ2-7; D unresolved. Between the trimmed V and J ends, which lost 0 bases and 4 bases, there was a span of 10 bases. There are 14 residues in the CDR3. CDR1 and CDR2 (germline): LGHNA, YNFKEQ. CDR3 sequence reads: CASSQDRVEYEQYF. The CDR3 DNA is TGTGCCAGCAGCCAAGATCGGGTCGAGTACGAGCAGTACTTC.

The chain employs TRBV6-1 and TRBJ2-1; no definite D call. CDR3 size: 13 residues. CDR1 is MNHNS, CDR2 SASEGT, per germline. V lost 3 bases, J lost 6 bases, and 9 bases lay in between. The CDR3 DNA follows: TGTGCCAGCAGTGAGGTCCCCCCCAATGAGCAGTTCTTC. It specifies CASSEVPPNEQFF.

V gene TRBV29-1 combines with J gene TRBJ1-3; possible D gene TRBD1, 5 bases. CDR1 SQVTM and CDR2 ANQGSEA come from the germline V gene. V was trimmed by 7 bases and J by 2 bases, leaving 9 bases between them. This CDR3 is 12 amino acids long. CDR3 coding DNA: TGCAGCGCCGGGACGGCTGGAAACACCATATATTTT. As protein: CSAGTAGNTIYF.

This chain connects TRBV19 to TRBJ2-2, with D unclear. There are 13 residues in the CDR3. Germline V gene lookup returns CDR1 LNHDA and CDR2 SQIVND (reference sequence). V was cut by 4 bases and J by 4 bases, with 7 bases left in between. CDR3 nucleotides: TGTGCCAGTAGTAGGCTACCCACCGGGGAGCTGTTTTTT. Its protein product is CASSRLPTGELFF. Together with reference TRBV19 and TRBJ2-2, the CDR3 gives the full variable domain: DGGITQSPKYLFRKEGQNVTLSCEQNLNHDAMYWYRQDPGQGLRLIYYSQIVNDFQKGDIAEGYSVSREKKESFPLTVTSAQKNPTAFYLCASSRLPTGELFFGEGSRLTVL.

The J gene is TRBJ2-1, the V gene TRBV5-1; no clear D gene. CDR3 length equals 11 residues. Germline loops: CDR1 SGHRS, CDR2 YFSETQ. V lost 4 bases, J lost 12 bases, and 11 bases lay in between. The CDR3 sequence is CASSPPPGQFF. The CDR3 nucleotides are TGCGCCAGCAGCCCCCCACCAGGGCAGTTCTTC.

This chain links TRBV29-1 with TRBJ1-2, with D uncertain. The CDR3 has 13 amino acids. V lost 3 bases and J lost 0, with 8 bases in between. CDR1 is SQVTM and CDR2 is ANQGSEA in the germline V gene. In DNA form, the CDR3 reads TGCAGCGTTGATACAAGTACTAACTATGGCTACACCTTC. Its protein product is CSVDTSTNYGYTF.

The chain carries TRBV7-9 and TRBJ1-3; D is unclear. The CDR3 contains 15 residues. The germline V gene has CDR1 SEHNR and CDR2 FQNEAQ (reference sequence). The germline V and J ends were trimmed by 2 bases and 0 bases, with 8 bases remaining between them. CDR3 region: CASSLSGGSGNTIYF. The CDR3 bases are TGTGCCAGCAGCTTAAGTGGTGGCTCTGGAAACACCATATATTTT.

J is TRBJ2-1 and V is TRBV6-8; 7 bases match TRBD2. CDR1 is MNHGY and CDR2 is SAAAGT in the germline V gene. Trimming took 7 bases from V and 2 from J; bases not matched to a gene: 8. The CDR3 contains 15 residues. CDR3 amino acids: CASIESSGPYNEQFF. For the CDR3, the DNA is TGTGCCAGCATTGAATCTAGCGGACCCTACAATGAGCAGTTCTTC.

The chain employs TRBV19 and TRBJ1-5, with unresolved D. Trimming took 8 bases from V and 2 from J, leaving 10 bases between them. The CDR3 loop spans 13 amino acids. The V gene's germline CDR1 is LNHDA and CDR2 SQIVND (reference sequence). The CDR3 loop reads CASETRGNQPQHF. CDR3 DNA sequence: TGTGCCAGTGAGACTAGGGGCAATCAGCCCCAGCATTTT.

This clone was seen only once. One junction end does not reproduce the germline sequence, and a read error may be involved. CDR3 region: CASVRDRGAVF. CDR3 in DNA: TGTGCCAGCGTCAGGGACCGGGGAGCTGTTTTT. The chain links TRBV5-4 to TRBJ2-2, with D possibly being TRBD1 or TRBD2 (5 bases each). CDR1 SGHNT and CDR2 YYREEE come from the germline V gene (reference sequence). The CDR3 extends over 11 amino acids. The whole variable domain, filled in from reference TRBV5-4 and TRBJ2-2, reads ETGVTQSPTHLIKTRGQQVTLRCSSQSGHNTVSWYQQALGQGPQFIFQYYREEENGRGNFPPRFSGLQFPNYSSELNVNALELDDSALYLCASVRDRGAVFGEGSRLTVL.

This chain joins TRBV10-3 and TRBJ2-7; 8 bases match TRBD1. The J segment lost 7 bases and the V segment lost 2 bases, leaving 1 base of the junction unmatched. CDR1 ENHRY and CDR2 SYGVKD come from the germline V gene. This CDR3 contains 12 residues. In DNA, the CDR3 is TGTGCCATCAGTGAGACAGGGGGGGAGCAGTACTTC. It specifies CAISETGGEQYF.

The chain couples TRBV6-5 to TRBJ2-7, with D tentatively TRBD1 (6 bases). Trimming stripped 3 bases from V and 2 bases from J, with 14 bases between. The CDR3 covers 15 residues. The germline CDR1 and CDR2 sequences are MNHEY and SVGAGI. CDR3 residues: CASSYFRQATYEQYF. Written as DNA, the CDR3 is TGTGCCAGCAGTTATTTCCGACAGGCTACCTACGAGCAGTACTTC.

Notes on this clone: Without the conserved terminal phenylalanine or tryptophan, this CDR3 likely stems from a read error. The DNA is omitted, as the CDR3 cannot be located on it reliably, and the CDR3 follows TCRdb's listing. The chain couples TRBV11-2 to TRBJ1-2; TRBD1, the table's D call, was not compared with the DNA. Including both end residues, the CDR3 is 16 amino acids long. Germline-derived CDR1 and CDR2 are SGHAT and FQNNGV. CDR3 amino acids: CASSPNPGQGVGPHSY.

The rearrangement joins TRBV14 to TRBJ1-2, with unresolved D. The CDR3 spans 14 residues. The V and J ends lost 0 bases and 8 bases respectively, with 13 bases between them. Germline CDR1 SGHDN, CDR2 FVKESK. CDR3 bases: TGTGCCAGCAGCCAAGAGTTCGGGGTCGGGGGCTACACCTTC. Protein: CASSQEFGVGGYTF. The full variable domain, in which reference TRBV14 and TRBJ1-2 provide the parts outside the CDR3, is EAGVTQFPSHSVIEKGQTVTLRCDPISGHDNLYWYRRVMGKEIKFLLHFVKESKQDESGMPNNRFLAERTGGTYSTLKVQPAELEDSGVYFCASSQEFGVGGYTFGSGTRLTVV.

The chain employs TRBV10-3 and TRBJ2-6; D remains unclear. Per germline, CDR1 ENHRY and CDR2 SYGVKD. CDR3 size: 15 residues. V was cut by 4 bases and J by 2 bases, with 9 bases left in between. CDR3: CAISVKSPGANVLTF. CDR3 nucleotide sequence: TGTGCCATCAGTGTCAAATCGCCTGGGGCCAACGTCCTGACTTTC.

The chain carries TRBV6-2 or TRBV6-3 and TRBJ2-1; D possibly uses TRBD1 or TRBD2 (6 bases each). Per germline, CDR1 MNHEY and CDR2 SVGEGT. Trimming cost V 0 bases and J 7 bases, with 25 bases left between them. CDR3 size: 19 residues. The CDR3 spells CASSYSNRRATGGWNEQFF. The CDR3 coding sequence is TGTGCCAGCAGTTACTCAAATCGGAGGGCGACAGGAGGGTGGAATGAGCAGTTCTTC.

The chain links TRBV2 to TRBJ1-6, with D unclear. Per the germline V gene, CDR1 is SNHLY and CDR2 is FYNNEI. Trimming stripped 4 bases from V and 8 bases from J, with 12 bases between. The CDR3 runs to 14 residues. This CDR3 is CASSGEGMDSPLHF. The CDR3, as DNA: TGTGCCAGCAGTGGTGAGGGCATGGATTCACCCCTCCACTTT.

The rearrangement joins TRBV12-3 or TRBV12-4 to TRBJ1-5; D unresolved. CDR3 size: 12 residues. With 6 bases removed from V and 10 bases from J, the gap between germline ends came to 13 bases. CDR3 nucleotides: TGTGCCAGCAGCCAACCGCTCGGTCCCCAGCATTTT. Translation gives CASSQPLGPQHF.

This clone was observed a handful of times. V is TRBV3-1 (or the pseudogene TRBV3-2) and J is TRBJ1-2; D unclear. CDR3 length: 14 amino acids. Deletions cut 0 bases from V and 7 bases from J, with 12 bases between. Per germline, CDR1 LGHDT and CDR2 YNNKEL (reference sequence). The CDR3 spells CASSQETWEGGYTF. The CDR3 nucleotides read TGTGCCAGCAGCCAAGAAACGTGGGAGGGTGGCTACACCTTC.

The chain has TRBV12-3 or TRBV12-4 and TRBJ2-7, with 11 positions matching TRBD1. This CDR3 comprises 13 residues. The V segment lost 9 bases and the J segment 5 bases; nucleotides outside the gene matches: 6. CDR3: CASLPGQGDEQYF. Here the CDR3 DNA reads TGTGCCAGTTTACCGGGACAGGGGGACGAGCAGTACTTC.

This clone was seen just once. This chain links TRBV29-1 with TRBJ2-7; tentatively, D is TRBD1 (6 bases). The germline CDR1 and CDR2 sequences are SQVTM and ANQGSEA. V lost 3 bases, J lost 5 bases, and 14 bases lay in between. The CDR3 is 13 residues long. The CDR3 region is CSVDLGRGDEQYF. As DNA, the CDR3 is TGCAGCGTTGACCTCGGCAGGGGCGACGAGCAGTACTTC.

The chain combines TRBV11-2 with TRBJ1-6; D is perhaps TRBD1 (6 bases). The CDR3 sequence is 16 residues long. Germline assignment: CDR1 SGHAT and CDR2 FQNNGV. Trimming took off 5 bases at V and 8 bases at J, with 19 bases between the two ends. The CDR3 sequence: CASSLSTGRRDSPLHF. CDR3 DNA sequence: TGTGCCAGCAGCCTAAGTACAGGGCGTAGGGATTCACCCCTCCACTTT.

V and J are TRBV5-4 and TRBJ1-2, with D tentatively TRBD1 (5 bases). Germline assignment: CDR1 SGHNT and CDR2 YYREEE (reference sequence). The CDR3 is 13 residues long. Trimming cost V 4 bases and J 2 bases, with 9 bases left between them. This CDR3 reads CASSPDKNYGYTF. The CDR3 DNA sequence: TGTGCCAGCAGCCCGGACAAGAACTATGGCTACACCTTC.

This sequence joins TRBV5-4 and TRBJ1-5; a possible D gene is TRBD1 (5 bases). Per germline, CDR1 SGHNT and CDR2 YYREEE (reference sequence). Trimming took 4 bases from V and 4 from J, leaving 18 bases between them. This CDR3 has 16 residues. CDR3 DNA: TGTGCCAGCAGCATTGGGGGGGGAGGAATGAATCAGCCCCAGCATTTT. This codes for CASSIGGGGMNQPQHF. Full variable domain (missing parts from reference TRBV5-4 and TRBJ1-5): ETGVTQSPTHLIKTRGQQVTLRCSSQSGHNTVSWYQQALGQGPQFIFQYYREEENGRGNFPPRFSGLQFPNYSSELNVNALELDDSALYLCASSIGGGGMNQPQHFGDGTRLSIL.

The chain couples TRBV9 to TRBJ1-2; no firm D call. Trimming removed 3 bases at V and 6 bases at J, with 15 bases between. The CDR3 runs to 14 residues. Germline assignment: CDR1 SGDLS and CDR2 YYNGEE. The CDR3 protein is CASSGYIDPNGYTF. CDR3 nucleotide sequence: TGTGCCAGCAGCGGCTACATAGATCCTAATGGCTACACCTTC. Full variable domain (missing parts from reference TRBV9 and TRBJ1-2): DSGVTQTPKHLITATGQRVTLRCSPRSGDLSVYWYQQSLDQGLQFLIQYYNGEERAKGNILERFSAQQFPDLHSELNLSSLELGDSALYFCASSGYIDPNGYTFGSGTRLTVV.